At least ten counts were recorded for the clone carrying this T cell receptor beta chain. These data are taken from a study of neurological immune-mediated disorders. TCRdb processed the 5' RACE reads anew with MiXCR; each CDR3 protein has one entry. The table includes about 62,000 distinct CDR3 sequences, around 5% detected once. CDR3 size: 15 residues. J was trimmed by 7 bases and V by 3 bases; bases with no gene match: 8. The germline V gene encodes CDR1 SNHLY and CDR2 FYNNEI. The unsorted libraries were generated from a total of 2 million PBMCs, which had been stored in RNAlater at -80 C. The chain links TRBV2 to TRBJ2-1; 8 bases agree with TRBD2. The sequence derives from a woman between 50 and 59 years old with multiple sclerosis. Specimen: PBMCs. The CDR3 DNA sequence: TGTGCCAGCAGTGAGAGCCGGGGGGGTTGGAATGAGCAGTTCTTC. This encodes CASSESRGGWNEQFF. The full variable domain, in which reference TRBV2 and TRBJ2-1 provide the parts outside the CDR3, is EPEVTQTPSHQVTQMGQEVILRCVPISNHLYFYWYRQILGQKVEFLVSFYNNEISEKSEIFDDQFSVERPDGSNFTLKIRSTKLEDSAMYFCASSESRGGWNEQFFGPGTRLTVL.